This TCR beta chain was sequenced in a study of cytomegalovirus exposure and HLA in healthy donors (dated by TCRdb to the late 2010s). Turning to the overall study: According to a later analysis, one platform produced both the 110 or so validation repertoires and the 730 or so repertoires of the first cohort. The aim of the study was to test whether cataloging public T cell receptors could identify signatures of past pathogen exposure. Besides the first cohort of roughly 660 subjects, a separate validation cohort made up of roughly 130 different subjects was used. To predict cytomegalovirus infection status, the study combined high-throughput TCR immunosequencing, statistical association of individual TCRs with disease status, and machine learning.

As concerns this clone: The specificity of this receptor is unknown. It has no much larger one-base neighbor in the sample; base qualities were not kept.

The donors belonged to the validation cohort of over a hundred subjects, which was separate from the roughly 700-subject first cohort. Overall results and qualifications from the work: The classifier was reported to diagnose cytomegalovirus status with high specificity and sensitivity in both the original and validation cohorts. The authors suggested that the approach could potentially be extended to other disease states and immunological phenotypes. In the study, around 150 TCR beta chains were listed as associated with cytomegalovirus. In vitro tests confirmed that a few of the cytomegalovirus-associated TCR beta chains recognize cytomegalovirus antigens. A later analysis lacked HLA typing for the validation cohort, so it scored co-occurrence in that cohort across all 120 or so repertoires. Of the cluster scores, 85% to 95% were above 0 in a later analysis, which found that TCRs clustered in the first cohort also tended to co-occur in the 95 to 150 validation repertoires. While some public TCRs were present in many individuals, most TCR sequences turned up only very rarely across donors.

From a lookup of the germline V gene, CDR1 and CDR2 are SGHRS and YFSETQ. The CDR3 spans 19 residues, from the cysteine through the phenylalanine. CDR3 DNA is the only sequence kept; it has 57 bases, read in frame from the first base. V has 4 bases trimmed and J has 2 bases trimmed; junction bases matching no gene number 10. Library preparation used the immunoSEQ multiplex PCR assay. The authors processed their data as follows. To diagnose cytomegalovirus status from the catalog of TCR beta chain sequences, a statistical classification framework was built. In its TCRdb copy, this immuneACCESS table keeps in-frame sequences only and misses some clones. Where compared with another copy, unresolved V genes explain less than half of these, and the others have no known cause. From that table come the V and J calls and clone size; the DNA was used to work out D and trimming. This sample gives 140,000 to 150,000 clones in total; roughly 90% of them show up just once. Jointly, the top ten make up roughly 0.7% of the sample.

Sequenced sample: PBMCs. This clonotype originated in a young man in good health and CMV-seronegative. The sequence is built from TRBV5-1 and TRBJ2-1, and 15 junctional nucleotides match TRBD2. The DNA is as follows: TGCGCCAGCAGCCTTGGATGGACTAGCGGGAGGGAGGCCTACAATGAGCAGTTCTTC. Translated, it gives CASSLGWTSGREAYNEQFF.